This entry features one TCR beta chain sequence. The antigen is not known. A single base separates this from a much larger clone, so it may be a read error. TCRdb re-called the multiplex PCR reads with MiXCR, one entry per CDR3 protein. The sample carries more than 100,000 distinct CDR3 sequences, around 22% recorded once. Samples came from axillary lymph nodes draining the breast cancer. The data were taken from a study of breast tumors, draining lymph nodes, adjacent tissues. General study findings and limits: Most tumor T cells seemingly derive from lymph node, then expand in tumor. Tumor and nontumor repertoires were significantly more similar in luminal-like than in basal-like breast cancer. That most tumor T cells come from lymph nodes remained unproven. Tumor repertoires ranked between lymph nodes and nontumor tissue in diversity, with V and J gene preferences.

This TCR was recovered from a female donor with breast cancer. Some clones in this sample may be carry-over from other donors' samples. The sequenced sample consisted of axillary lymph node tissue.

Here the CDR3 reads CASSLLRATGELSF. Here the CDR3 DNA reads TGCGCCAGCAGCTTGTTAAGGGCTACCGGGGAGCTGTCTTTT. The chain combines TRBV5-1 with TRBJ2-2, with TRBD2 as a possible D gene (5 bases). Germline lookup yields CDR1 SGHRS and CDR2 YFSETQ. The length of the CDR3 is 14 residues.